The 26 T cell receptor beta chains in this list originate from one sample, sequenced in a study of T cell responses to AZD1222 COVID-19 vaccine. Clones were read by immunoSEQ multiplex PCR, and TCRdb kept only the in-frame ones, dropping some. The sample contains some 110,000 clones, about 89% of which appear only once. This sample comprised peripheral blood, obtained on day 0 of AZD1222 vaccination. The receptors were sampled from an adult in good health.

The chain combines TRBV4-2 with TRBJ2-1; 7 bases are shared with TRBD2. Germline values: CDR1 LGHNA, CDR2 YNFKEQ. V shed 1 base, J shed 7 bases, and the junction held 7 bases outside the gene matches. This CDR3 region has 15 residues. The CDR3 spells CASSQGSGLVNEQFF. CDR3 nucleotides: TGTGCCAGCAGCCAAGGCTCAGGACTAGTGAATGAGCAGTTCTTC.

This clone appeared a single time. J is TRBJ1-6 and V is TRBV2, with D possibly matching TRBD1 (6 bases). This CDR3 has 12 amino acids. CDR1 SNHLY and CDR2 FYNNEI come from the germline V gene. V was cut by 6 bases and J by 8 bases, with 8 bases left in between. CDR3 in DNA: TGTGCCAGCAGCCGACAGGATTCACCCCTCCACTTT. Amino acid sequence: CASSRQDSPLHF.

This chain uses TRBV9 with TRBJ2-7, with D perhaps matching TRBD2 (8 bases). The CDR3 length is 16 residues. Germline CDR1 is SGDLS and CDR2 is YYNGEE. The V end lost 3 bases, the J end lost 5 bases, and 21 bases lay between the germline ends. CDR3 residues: CASSARGLAGLNEQYF. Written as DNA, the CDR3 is TGTGCCAGCAGCGCGAGGGGGCTAGCGGGTTTGAACGAGCAGTACTTC. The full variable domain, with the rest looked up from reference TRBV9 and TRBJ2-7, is DSGVTQTPKHLITATGQRVTLRCSPRSGDLSVYWYQQSLDQGLQFLIQYYNGEERAKGNILERFSAQQFPDLHSELNLSSLELGDSALYFCASSARGLAGLNEQYFGPGTRLTVT.

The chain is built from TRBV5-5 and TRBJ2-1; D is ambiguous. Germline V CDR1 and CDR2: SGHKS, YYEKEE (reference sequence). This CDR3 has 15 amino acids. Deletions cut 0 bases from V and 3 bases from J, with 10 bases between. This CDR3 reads CASSLEQLHYNEQFF. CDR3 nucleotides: TGTGCCAGCAGCTTGGAGCAGCTGCACTACAATGAGCAGTTCTTC.

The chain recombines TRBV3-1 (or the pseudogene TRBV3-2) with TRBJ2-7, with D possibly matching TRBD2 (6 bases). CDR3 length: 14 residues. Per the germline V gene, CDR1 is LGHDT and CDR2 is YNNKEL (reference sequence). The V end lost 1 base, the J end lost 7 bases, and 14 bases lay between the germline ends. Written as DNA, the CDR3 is TGTGCCAGCAGCCAAGTGAGGGGTGGGGGGGAGCAGTACTTC. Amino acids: CASSQVRGGGEQYF.

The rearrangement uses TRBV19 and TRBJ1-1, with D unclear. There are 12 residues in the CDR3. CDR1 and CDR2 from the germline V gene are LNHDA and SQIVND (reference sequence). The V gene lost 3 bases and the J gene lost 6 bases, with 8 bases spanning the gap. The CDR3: CASSISGAEAFF. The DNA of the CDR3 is TGTGCCAGTAGTATCAGTGGAGCTGAAGCTTTCTTT.

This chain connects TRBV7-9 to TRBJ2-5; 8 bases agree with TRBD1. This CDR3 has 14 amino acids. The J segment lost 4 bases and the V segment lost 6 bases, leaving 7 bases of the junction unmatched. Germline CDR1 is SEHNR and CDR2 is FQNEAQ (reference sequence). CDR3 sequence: CASRIGGTGETQYF. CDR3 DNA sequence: TGTGCCAGCAGAATAGGTGGGACAGGAGAGACCCAGTACTTC.

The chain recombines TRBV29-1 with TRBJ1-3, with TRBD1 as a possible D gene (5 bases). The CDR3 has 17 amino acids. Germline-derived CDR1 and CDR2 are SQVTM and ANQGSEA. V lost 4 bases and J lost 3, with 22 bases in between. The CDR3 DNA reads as TGCAGCGTTGTGTGGGGGGATCCCTCCTTAAGTGGAAACACCATATATTTT. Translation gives CSVVWGDPSLSGNTIYF.

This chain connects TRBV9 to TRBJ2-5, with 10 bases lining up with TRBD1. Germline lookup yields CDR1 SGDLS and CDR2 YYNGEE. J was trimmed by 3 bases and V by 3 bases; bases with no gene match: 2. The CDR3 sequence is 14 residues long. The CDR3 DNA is TGTGCCAGCAGCGCGACAGGGGGCAAAGAGACCCAGTACTTC. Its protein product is CASSATGGKETQYF.

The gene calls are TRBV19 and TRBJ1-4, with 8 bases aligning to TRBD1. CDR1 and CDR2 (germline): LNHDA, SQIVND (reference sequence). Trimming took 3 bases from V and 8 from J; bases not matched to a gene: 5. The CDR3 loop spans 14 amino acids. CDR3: CASSMVQGVEKLFF. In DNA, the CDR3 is TGTGCCAGTAGTATGGTACAGGGGGTCGAAAAACTGTTTTTT.

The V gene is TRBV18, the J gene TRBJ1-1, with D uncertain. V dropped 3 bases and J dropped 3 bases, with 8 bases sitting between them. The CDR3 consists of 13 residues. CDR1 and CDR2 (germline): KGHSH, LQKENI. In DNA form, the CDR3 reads TGTGCCAGCTCACCGGGCGTTGACACTGAAGCTTTCTTT. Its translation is CASSPGVDTEAFF.

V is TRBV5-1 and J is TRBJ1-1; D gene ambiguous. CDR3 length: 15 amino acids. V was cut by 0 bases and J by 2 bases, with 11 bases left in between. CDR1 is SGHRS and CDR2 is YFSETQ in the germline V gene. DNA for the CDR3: TGCGCCAGCAGCTTGGACGGGCCCCGAAACACTGAAGCTTTCTTT. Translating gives CASSLDGPRNTEAFF.

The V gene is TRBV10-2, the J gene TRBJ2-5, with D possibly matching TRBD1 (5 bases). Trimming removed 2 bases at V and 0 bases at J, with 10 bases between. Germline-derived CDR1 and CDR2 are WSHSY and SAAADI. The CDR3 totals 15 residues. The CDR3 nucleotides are TGCGCCAGCAGTGAGGGGGCCTTGGACCAAGAGACCCAGTACTTC. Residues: CASSEGALDQETQYF.

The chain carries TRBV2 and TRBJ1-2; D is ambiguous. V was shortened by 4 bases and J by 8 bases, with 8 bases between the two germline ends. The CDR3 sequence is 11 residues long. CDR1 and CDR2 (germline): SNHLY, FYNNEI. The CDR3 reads CASSVLYGYTF. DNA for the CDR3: TGTGCCAGCAGTGTTTTATACGGCTACACCTTC.

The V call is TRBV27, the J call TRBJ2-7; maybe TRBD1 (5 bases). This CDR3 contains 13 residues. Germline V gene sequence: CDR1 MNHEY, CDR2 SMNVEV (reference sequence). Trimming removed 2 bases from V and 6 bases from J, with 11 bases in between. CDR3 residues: CASSLSRGSEQYF. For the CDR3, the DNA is TGTGCCAGCAGTTTAAGTAGGGGTTCCGAGCAGTACTTC.

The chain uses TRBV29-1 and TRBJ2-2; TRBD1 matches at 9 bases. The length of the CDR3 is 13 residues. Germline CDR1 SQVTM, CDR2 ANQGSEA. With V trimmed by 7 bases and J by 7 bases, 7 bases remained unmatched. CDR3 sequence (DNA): TGCAGCGCTCGGACAGGGGCGGGCGGGGAGCTGTTTTTT. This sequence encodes CSARTGAGGELFF.

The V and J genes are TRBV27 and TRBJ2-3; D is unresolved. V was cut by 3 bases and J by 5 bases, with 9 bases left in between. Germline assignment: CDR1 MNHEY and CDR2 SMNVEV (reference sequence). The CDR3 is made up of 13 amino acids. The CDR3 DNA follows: TGTGCCAGCAGTTTTCTTCCCCGAGATACGCAGTATTTT. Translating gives CASSFLPRDTQYF.

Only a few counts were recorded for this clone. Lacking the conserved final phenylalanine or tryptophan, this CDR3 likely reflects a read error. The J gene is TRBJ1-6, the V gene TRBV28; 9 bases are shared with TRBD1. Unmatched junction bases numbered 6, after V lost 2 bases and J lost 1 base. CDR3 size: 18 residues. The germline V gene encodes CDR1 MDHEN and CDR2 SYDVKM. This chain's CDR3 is CASSLTGTGMSYNSPLHL. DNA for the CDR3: TGTGCCAGCAGTTTAACGGGGACAGGGATGTCCTATAATTCACCCCTCCACCTT.

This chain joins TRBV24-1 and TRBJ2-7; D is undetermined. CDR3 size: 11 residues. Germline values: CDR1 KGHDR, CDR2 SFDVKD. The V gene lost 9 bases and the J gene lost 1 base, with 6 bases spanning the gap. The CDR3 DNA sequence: TGTGCCACCGGGCAGTCCTACGAGCAGTACTTC. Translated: CATGQSYEQYF.

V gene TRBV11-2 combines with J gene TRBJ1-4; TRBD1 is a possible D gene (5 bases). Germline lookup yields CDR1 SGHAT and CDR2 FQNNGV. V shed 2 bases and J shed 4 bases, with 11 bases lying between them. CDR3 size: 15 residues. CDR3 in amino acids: CASSLRGTYNEKLFF. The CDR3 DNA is TGTGCCAGCAGCTTACGGGGGACCTATAATGAAAAACTGTTTTTT.

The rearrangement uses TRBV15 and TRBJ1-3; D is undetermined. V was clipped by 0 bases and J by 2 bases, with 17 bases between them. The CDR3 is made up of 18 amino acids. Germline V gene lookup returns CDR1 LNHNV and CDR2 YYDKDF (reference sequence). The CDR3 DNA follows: TGTGCCACCAGCAGAGATCTAATATCGGCGGTTACTGGAAACACCATATATTTT. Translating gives CATSRDLISAVTGNTIYF.

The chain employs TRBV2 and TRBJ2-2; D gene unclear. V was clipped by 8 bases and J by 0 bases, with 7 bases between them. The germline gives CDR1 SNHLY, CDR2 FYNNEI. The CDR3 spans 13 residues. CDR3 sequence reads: CASGGPNTGELFF. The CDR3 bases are TGTGCCAGCGGCGGACCGAACACCGGGGAGCTGTTTTTT.

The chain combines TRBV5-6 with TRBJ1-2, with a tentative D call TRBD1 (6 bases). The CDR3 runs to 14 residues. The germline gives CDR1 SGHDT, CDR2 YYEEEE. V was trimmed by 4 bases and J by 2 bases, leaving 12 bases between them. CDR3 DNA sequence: TGTGCCAGCAGCCAACAGGGAATAAACTATGGCTACACCTTC. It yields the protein CASSQQGINYGYTF.

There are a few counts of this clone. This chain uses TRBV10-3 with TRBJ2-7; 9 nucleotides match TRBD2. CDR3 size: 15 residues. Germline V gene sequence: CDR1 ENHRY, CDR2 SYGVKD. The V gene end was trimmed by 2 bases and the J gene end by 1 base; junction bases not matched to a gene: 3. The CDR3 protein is CAISEPSGDSYEQYF. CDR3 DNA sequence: TGTGCCATCAGTGAGCCTAGCGGGGATTCCTACGAGCAGTACTTC.

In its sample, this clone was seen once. Here the CDR3 DNA reads TGTGCCAGCAGGGACAGGGCCAGGAACTATGGCTACACCTTC. As protein: CASRDRARNYGYTF. The V call is TRBV6-5, the J call TRBJ1-2; 8 bases line up with TRBD1. V lost 6 bases, J lost 2 bases, and 5 bases stayed unmatched. The CDR3 is 14 amino acids. The germline gives CDR1 MNHEY, CDR2 SVGAGI.

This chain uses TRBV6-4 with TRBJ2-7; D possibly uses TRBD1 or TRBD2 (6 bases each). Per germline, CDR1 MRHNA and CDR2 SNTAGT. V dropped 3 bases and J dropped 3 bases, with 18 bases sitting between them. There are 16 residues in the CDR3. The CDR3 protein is CASSEEGEGSGYEQYF. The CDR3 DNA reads TGTGCCAGCAGTGAGGAGGGGGAAGGTTCAGGCTACGAGCAGTACTTC.